Presented here are 23 T cell receptor beta chains from one specimen sequenced in a study of CD8+CD57+ T cells in acquired aplastic anemia. Whoever was chosen for sequencing had shown CD8+CD57+ cell expansion by flow cytometry. Genomic DNA provided the template from which TCR beta VDJ and CDR3 profiles were obtained. TCRdb re-called the reads with MiXCR, one entry per CDR3 protein. This sample has fewer than 300,000 distinct CDR3 sequences, with 82% found just once. Sequenced: sorted CD4+, CD8+, or CD8+CD57+ T cells (not recorded which) from PBMCs. The receptor source for this set is a human donor with aplastic anemia.

On this clonotype itself: No conserved phenylalanine or tryptophan is present at the end of the CDR3, so a read error is the likely explanation. Because the CDR3's place on the DNA is in doubt, the DNA is left out and the CDR3 is given as listed by TCRdb. CDR3 residues: CASGKGGEELFFV. This rearrangement joins TRBV9 to TRBJ2-3; the D call of TRBD1 is as the table states it, not checked on the DNA. CDR1 and CDR2 (germline): SGDLS, YYNGEE. Both ends counted, the CDR3 spans 13 residues.

Notes on this clonotype: The CDR3 end shows no conserved phenylalanine or tryptophan, and so a read error is likely. Because the CDR3's place on the DNA is in doubt, the DNA is left out and the CDR3 is given as listed by TCRdb. The genes are TRBV19 and TRBJ1-6. The CDR3 extends over 16 residues, inclusive of both ends. The germline gives CDR1 LNHDA, CDR2 SQIVND (reference sequence). This chain's CDR3 is CASSIASGAYNEHLLV.

Turning to this clonotype: In this CDR3 the conserved last residue, phenylalanine or tryptophan, is missing, so a read error is likely. No DNA is shown, since the ends of the CDR3 on it are uncertain; the CDR3 is the one TCRdb lists. The chain uses TRBV7-4 and TRBJ2-3. Looked up from germline, CDR1 is SGHVT and CDR2 is SQSDAQ. The CDR3 spans 12 amino acids, including both terminal residues. CDR3 sequence: CASSVATGSQYI.

Comment on this clonotype: This sequence may be a read error, since a much larger clone differs from it by one base. This likely comes from a read error, as the CDR3 has no conserved phenylalanine or tryptophan at its end. The DNA is omitted, as the CDR3 cannot be located on it reliably, and the CDR3 follows TCRdb's listing. The V and J genes are TRBV2 and TRBJ2-7; the table's D call, TRBD1, was not checked against the DNA. A total of 15 residues make up the CDR3, ends included. The germline V gene has CDR1 SNHLY and CDR2 FYNNEI. CDR3 in amino acids: CASGYGGTDTQYFDP.

The genes are TRBV10-2 and TRBJ1-1; D gene unclear. With 5 bases removed from V and 4 bases from J, the gap between germline ends came to 11 bases. From germline, CDR1 is WSHSY and CDR2 SAAADI. The CDR3 has 13 residues. In DNA form, the CDR3 reads TGCGCCAGCAGTCCCAAGGCGAGCACTGAAGCTTTCTTT. Translated, it gives CASSPKASTEAFF.

As regards this clonotype: Germline is not matched at one junction end, which may reflect a read error. The rearrangement links TRBV7-8 to TRBJ1-1; D remains ambiguous. The CDR3 has 15 amino acids. Looked up from germline, CDR1 is SGHVS and CDR2 is FQNEAQ. The CDR3: CASSLAVSPNTESFF. Here the CDR3 DNA reads TGTGCCAGCAGCTTAGCGGTGAGTCCCAACACTGAATCTTTCTTT.

The chain has TRBV25-1 and TRBJ2-7; no clear D. Trimming cost V 0 bases and J 8 bases, with 11 bases left between them. From germline, CDR1 is MGHDK and CDR2 SYGVNS. CDR3 length: 13 amino acids. The DNA for the CDR3 is TGTGCCAGCAGTGAATATAAGCAGGCTAAGCAGTACTTC. Translation: CASSEYKQAKQYF.

Of note for this clonotype: In this CDR3 the conserved last residue, phenylalanine or tryptophan, is missing, so a read error is likely. The limits of the CDR3 on the DNA are not certain, so only TCRdb's listed CDR3 is given. The V gene is TRBV7-8, the J gene TRBJ2-3; the table assigns TRBD1, which was not confirmed against the DNA. Germline assignment: CDR1 SGHVS and CDR2 FQNEAQ. The CDR3 region is 15 residues in length, termini included. The CDR3 reads CASSLGPHGTALSYS.

In the case of this clonotype: An end of the junction does not agree with germline; a read error may underlie this. This chain joins TRBV7-3 and TRBJ2-7; 8 bases map to TRBD1. Germline V gives CDR1 SGHTA, CDR2 FQGTGA. The CDR3 runs to 12 residues. CDR3 amino acids: CATSGQGYEQYF. Here the CDR3 DNA reads TGTGCCACCAGCGGACAGGGCTACGAGCAGTACTTC.

Note on this clonotype: A junction end diverges from the germline sequence, so it may reflect a read error. V is TRBV7-8 and J is TRBJ1-5; D unclear. Germline CDR1 SGHVS, CDR2 FQNEAQ. The CDR3 is made up of 15 amino acids. In nucleotides, the CDR3 is TGTGCCAGCAGCTTAGCGGGAGGCCCCGATACGTCCCATCATTTT. The encoded protein is CASSLAGGPDTSHHF.

In regard to this clonotype: The CDR3 ends on some other residue instead of the conserved phenylalanine or tryptophan, so this is likely a read error. It is unclear where the CDR3 begins or ends on the DNA, so no DNA is shown, and the CDR3 is as TCRdb lists it. This rearrangement joins TRBV7-2 to TRBJ2-3; the table gives TRBD1 as D, unverified against the DNA. Germline V gives CDR1 SGHTA, CDR2 FQGNSA. The CDR3 extends over 13 residues, inclusive of both ends. CDR3 region: CASSQAGNQEPHY.

The count of this clonotype is one. The DNA is left out, because the CDR3 cannot be placed on it with certainty; the CDR3 is given as TCRdb lists it. Here the CDR3 reads CASGDGDTDTQYFGPVF. This chain uses TRBV2 with TRBJ1-1; TRBD1, the table's D call, was not compared with the DNA. The CDR3 contains 17 residues when both ends are counted. Per the germline V gene, CDR1 is SNHLY and CDR2 is FYNNEI.

To note about this clonotype: One end of the junction fails to match germline, which may point to a read error. CDR3 region: CASSSAGPNSLLHF. CDR3 DNA: TGTGCCAGCAGCTCGGCAGGGCCGAATTCACTCCTCCACTTT. The rearrangement uses TRBV7-3 and TRBJ1-6, with a possible D match to TRBD1 (5 bases). CDR1 SGHTA and CDR2 FQGTGA come from the germline V gene. CDR3 size: 14 residues. Combining the CDR3 with reference TRBV7-3 and TRBJ1-6 gives the whole variable domain GAGVSQTPSNKVTEKGKYVELRCDPISGHTALYWYRQSLGQGPEFLIYFQGTGAADDSGLPNDRFFAVRPEGSVSTLKIQRTERGDSAVYLCASSSAGPNSLLHFGNGTRLTVT.

CDR3 residues: CASSVAGTHTKQYF. The CDR3 coding sequence is TGTGCCAGCAGCGTCGCGGGAACTCATACGAAGCAGTATTTT. This chain uses TRBV2 with TRBJ2-3; weak D call: TRBD2 (6 bases). This CDR3 is built from 14 residues. V shed 6 bases and J shed 11 bases, with 21 bases lying between them. CDR1 and CDR2 (germline): SNHLY, FYNNEI.

The chain combines TRBV2 with TRBJ2-7, with TRBD2 as a possible D gene (7 bases). V lost 6 bases and J lost 8, with 20 bases in between. This CDR3 comprises 14 residues. The germline gives CDR1 SNHLY, CDR2 FYNNEI. Here the CDR3 DNA reads TGTGCCAGCAGCGGCGGGGGCATAGCCGAGCAGCAGTACGTC. It is translated as CASSGGGIAEQQYV.

The V call is TRBV25-1, the J call TRBJ2-1; D may be TRBD1 (5 bases). The CDR3 covers 14 residues. V gave up 3 bases and J gave up 8 bases, with 14 bases separating them. CDR1 and CDR2 from the germline V gene are MGHDK and SYGVNS. The CDR3 here is CASSDRSRADEQFF. The CDR3 nucleotides read TGTGCCAGCAGTGACAGGAGCAGGGCTGATGAGCAGTTCTTC.

The chain is built from TRBV30 and TRBJ1-2, with TRBD1 as a possible D gene (5 bases). This CDR3 comprises 14 residues. V lost 1 base and J 8 bases, leaving 17 bases between the germline ends. Germline CDR1 and CDR2: GTSNPN and SVGIG (reference sequence). The CDR3 sequence is CAWSAAGTRVGYTF. The DNA for the CDR3 is TGTGCCTGGAGTGCCGCCGGGACGAGGGTGGGCTACACCTTC.

Worth noting for this clonotype: This could be a read error, since a much larger clone is one nucleotide away. The conserved phenylalanine or tryptophan normally closing the CDR3 is absent here, so this likely arose from a read error. The limits of the CDR3 on the DNA are not certain, so only TCRdb's listed CDR3 is given. This chain connects TRBV7-8 to TRBJ1-2. From its first to its last residue, the CDR3 has 13 amino acids. The germline V gene has CDR1 SGHVS and CDR2 FQNEAQ. The CDR3 reads CASSVGSDAQYFG.

The rearrangement uses TRBV11-3 and TRBJ2-1, with 7 bases aligning to TRBD1. With V trimmed by 0 bases and J by 8 bases, 7 bases remained unmatched. Germline V gene lookup returns CDR1 SGHNT and CDR2 YENEEA. The CDR3 loop spans 15 amino acids. The CDR3 is CASSLDLTGIDEQFF. In DNA, the CDR3 is TGTGCCAGCAGCTTAGATCTGACAGGGATCGATGAGCAGTTCTTC. Filled out from reference TRBV11-3 and TRBJ2-1, the complete variable domain reads EAGVVQSPRYKIIEKKQPVAFWCNPISGHNTLYWYLQNLGQGPELLIRYENEEAVDDSQLPKDRFSAERLKGVDSTLKIQPAELGDSAVYLCASSLDLTGIDEQFFGPGTRLTVL.

This clonotype was seen just once. This sequence joins TRBV11-3 and TRBJ2-3; D gene uncertain. Germline assignment: CDR1 SGHNT and CDR2 YENEEA. This CDR3 region has 15 residues. V lost 3 bases to trimming and J lost 2 bases, with 12 bases between them. In DNA, the CDR3 is TGTGCCAGCAGCTTTATACCCTGCTCCACAGATACGCAGTATTTT. It yields the protein CASSFIPCSTDTQYF.

This clonotype was seen once. The rearrangement uses TRBV5-4 and TRBJ1-2, with TRBD1 identical over 7 bases. Losses at the gene ends were 2 bases for V and 3 bases for J; bases not matched to a gene: 7. From germline, CDR1 is SGHNT and CDR2 YYREEE (reference sequence). This CDR3 is 15 amino acids long. The CDR3 sequence is CASSFTGAVDYGYTF. The CDR3 DNA sequence: TGTGCCAGCAGCTTTACAGGGGCAGTCGACTATGGCTACACCTTC.

This clonotype has more than one count but fewer than ten. The chain has TRBV7-3 and TRBJ2-7, with 9 bases lining up with TRBD1. Germline V gene sequence: CDR1 SGHTA, CDR2 FQGTGA. The CDR3 runs to 16 residues. The J segment lost 3 bases and the V segment lost 5 bases, leaving 11 bases of the junction unmatched. As DNA, the CDR3 is TGTGCCAGCAGCCAAGCCGGGGGACAGGGACACTACGAGCAGTACTTC. It codes for CASSQAGGQGHYEQYF.

This rearrangement joins TRBV19 to TRBJ1-5; 7 positions agree with TRBD1. V was pared by 1 base and J by 1 base, with 10 bases of the junction left unmatched. Germline V gene data show CDR1 as LNHDA and CDR2 as SQIVND (reference sequence). This CDR3 has 18 residues. The CDR3 sequence is CASSIGPQGERSNQPQHF. In DNA, the CDR3 is TGTGCCAGTAGTATAGGACCTCAGGGGGAGAGGAGCAATCAGCCCCAGCATTTT.